The 15 T cell receptor beta chains reported below all come from one sample, sequenced in a study of T cells in Graves' hyperthyroidism and ophthalmopathy. Using RNA transcripts as the source, TCR beta CDR3 regions were amplified. Researchers ran a first-round RT-PCR on the TCR CDR3 using the HTBI primer set. TCRdb ran MiXCR on the multiplex PCR reads and lists one entry per CDR3 protein. Among some 420,000 distinct CDR3 sequences listed, approximately 15% were seen once. Sequenced input: blood. These receptors were collected from a woman younger than 35 with Graves' hyperthyroidism.

Ten or more counts support this clonotype. CDR3 residues: CASSLVGWQKKETQYF. The CDR3 bases are TGTGCCAGCAGCTTAGTCGGGTGGCAGAAAAAAGAGACCCAGTACTTC. V is TRBV7-9 and J is TRBJ2-5; no clear D gene. Germline CDR1 and CDR2: SEHNR and FQNEAQ (reference sequence). The V gene lost 1 base and the J gene lost 3 bases, with 15 bases spanning the gap. The CDR3 consists of 16 residues.

The table lists this clonotype with many counts. The gene calls are TRBV2 and TRBJ1-2; D possibly corresponds to TRBD1 (5 bases). Trimming left V 2 bases short and J 4 bases short, with 8 bases between. Germline V gene sequence: CDR1 SNHLY, CDR2 FYNNEI. The CDR3 loop spans 13 amino acids. The CDR3 sequence is CASSEQGTYGYTF. The CDR3 DNA follows: TGTGCCAGCAGTGAACAGGGTACCTATGGCTACACCTTC.

Only a few counts were recorded for this clonotype. The chain recombines TRBV20-1 with TRBJ2-2; D gene ambiguous. The V end lost 6 bases, the J end lost 0 bases, and 14 bases lay between the germline ends. Per the germline V gene, CDR1 is DFQATT and CDR2 is SNEGSKA (reference sequence). The CDR3 sequence is 15 residues long. In DNA, the CDR3 is TGCAGTGCCCACGACATAGATTCGAACACCGGGGAGCTGTTTTTT. Translating gives CSAHDIDSNTGELFF.

The genes are TRBV4-1 and TRBJ2-7; D is perhaps TRBD2 (6 bases). The germline V gene has CDR1 MGHRA and CDR2 YSYEKL. Trimming shortened V by 1 base and J by 7 bases, and 11 bases separated the two germline ends. This CDR3 spans 13 amino acids. The CDR3 loop reads CASSQALAKEQYF. The CDR3 DNA reads TGCGCCAGCAGCCAAGCGCTAGCGAAGGAGCAGTACTTC.

The table lists this clonotype with many counts. The chain employs TRBV5-6 and TRBJ1-1, with a weak D call TRBD1 (5 bases). The CDR3 is made up of 15 amino acids. Germline CDR1 SGHDT, CDR2 YYEEEE. The V end lost 3 bases, the J end lost 0 bases, and 12 bases lay between the germline ends. The chain's CDR3 is CASSSRQGLNTEAFF. For the CDR3, the DNA is TGTGCCAGCAGCTCACGGCAGGGTCTGAACACTGAAGCTTTCTTT.

This clonotype was observed at least ten times. The chain is built from TRBV29-1 and TRBJ2-1; D is unresolved. The CDR3 is 11 amino acids. Trimming removed 4 bases at V and 9 bases at J, with 10 bases between. Germline CDR1 SQVTM, CDR2 ANQGSEA. CDR3 DNA: TGCAGCGTTGGATGGCGCGTTGAGCAGTTCTTC. Residues: CSVGWRVEQFF.

This clonotype was counted at least ten times. CDR3 coding DNA: TGTGCCAGCAGTGATGCAGGTATCGTTCAGCCCCAGCATTTT. Translated, it gives CASSDAGIVQPQHF. The rearrangement links TRBV2 to TRBJ1-5; D not resolved. This CDR3 contains 14 residues. The germline CDR1 and CDR2 sequences are SNHLY and FYNNEI. Trimming pared 3 bases from V and 6 bases from J, leaving 12 bases between.

This clonotype occurred many times. The CDR3 DNA sequence: TGTGCCAGCAGTTACTCTAGCGGGGGGAACACCGGGGAGCTGTTTTTT. This codes for CASSYSSGGNTGELFF. This rearrangement joins TRBV6-5 to TRBJ2-2; 9 nucleotides align to TRBD2. V dropped 0 bases and J dropped 1; count of bases not matched to a gene: 0. This CDR3 comprises 16 residues. From germline, CDR1 is MNHEY and CDR2 SVGAGI.

This clonotype was seen at least ten times. The genes are TRBV6-1 and TRBJ2-7; 9 bases line up with TRBD1. Germline CDR1 MNHNS, CDR2 SASEGT. The trim removed 6 bases at V and 1 base at J, leaving 4 bases unmatched. This CDR3 is 14 amino acids long. For the CDR3, the DNA is TGTGCCAGCAGACCCGGGACAGGGTCCTACGAGCAGTACTTC. It encodes CASRPGTGSYEQYF.

In its sample, this clonotype was seen many times. This chain connects TRBV30 to TRBJ1-1; tentatively, D is TRBD1 (5 bases). This CDR3 contains 16 residues. The germline CDR1 and CDR2 sequences are GTSNPN and SVGIG (reference sequence). Trimming left V 2 bases short and J 5 bases short, with 21 bases between. CDR3 bases: TGTGCCTGGAGTCGGAGAAGGGGCGCGACCGGGACTGAAGCTTTCTTT. Its protein is CAWSRRRGATGTEAFF.

This clonotype was seen more than once but under ten times. The rearrangement links TRBV11-2 to TRBJ2-5; D ambiguous. V gave up 5 bases and J gave up 1 base, with 11 bases separating them. CDR1 and CDR2 (germline): SGHAT, FQNNGV. The CDR3 runs 14 residues. CDR3 residues: CASSQKPSQETQYF. DNA of the CDR3: TGTGCCAGCAGCCAGAAGCCTAGCCAAGAGACCCAGTACTTC.

The J gene is TRBJ2-7, the V gene TRBV7-6; a possible D gene is TRBD1 (5 bases). The germline V gene encodes CDR1 SGHVS and CDR2 FNYEAQ. V dropped 4 bases and J dropped 2 bases, with 18 bases sitting between them. This CDR3 has 16 amino acids. CDR3 sequence reads: CASSSSGSGRPYEQYF. In DNA, the CDR3 is TGTGCCAGCAGCTCCTCAGGGTCTGGACGCCCCTACGAGCAGTACTTC.

The chain has TRBV18 and TRBJ1-2; no clear D. CDR1 and CDR2 from the germline V gene are KGHSH and LQKENI. CDR3 length: 13 residues. V was trimmed by 4 bases and J by 7 bases, leaving 13 bases between them. CDR3 sequence (DNA): TGTGCCAGCTCACGAAGCGATACCAGTGGCTACACCTTC. Its protein is CASSRSDTSGYTF.

This clonotype was seen only a few times. The chain links TRBV6-5 to TRBJ2-7; D could derive from TRBD1 or TRBD2 (5 bases each). Germline V gene lookup returns CDR1 MNHEY and CDR2 SVGAGI. CDR3 length: 14 residues. V lost 2 bases to trimming and J lost 5 bases, with 13 bases between them. In DNA form, the CDR3 reads TGTGCCAGCAGTTACGCAGAGGGGTCGAACGAGCAGTACTTC. It encodes CASSYAEGSNEQYF.

In this sample, this clonotype turned up many times. The chain couples TRBV30 to TRBJ1-5; 9 positions agree with TRBD1. This CDR3 region has 14 residues. With V trimmed by 2 bases and J by 7 bases, 6 bases remained unmatched. Germline V gene sequence: CDR1 GTSNPN, CDR2 SVGIG (reference sequence). CDR3 amino acids: CAWSRDRARQPQHF. The CDR3 region has the DNA TGTGCCTGGAGTCGGGACAGGGCTCGGCAGCCCCAGCATTTT. The full variable domain, completed using reference TRBV30 and TRBJ1-5, is SQTIHQWPATLVQPVGSPLSLECTVEGTSNPNLYWYRQAAGRGLQLLFYSVGIGQISSEVPQNLSASRPQDRQFILSSKKLLLSDSGFYLCAWSRDRARQPQHFGDGTRLSIL.